Following are 3 T cell receptor beta chains from one sample sequenced in a study of blood T cell repertoires in COVID-19. TCRdb keeps only in-frame clones here, not all; method: immunoSEQ multiplex PCR. In the table there are 25,000 to 30,000 clones, roughly 94% of which are singletons. Source material: peripheral blood. These receptors were obtained from a man aged 50 to 59 with active COVID-19.

The chain uses TRBV6-1 and TRBJ2-7, with TRBD2 matching over 7 bases. The CDR3 sequence is 18 residues long. After removal of 0 bases from V and 5 bases from J, the junction contained 16 bases not matched to a gene. Germline V CDR1 and CDR2: MNHNS, SASEGT. CDR3 bases: TGTGCCAGCAGTGAAGCGGGAGGGCTAGGGTTTACTTCTGACGAGCAGTACTTC. As protein: CASSEAGGLGFTSDEQYF.

This sequence joins TRBV5-6 and TRBJ1-6, with unresolved D. The CDR3 consists of 16 residues. Trimming shortened V by 4 bases and J by 0 bases, and 11 bases separated the two germline ends. Germline lookup yields CDR1 SGHDT and CDR2 YYEEEE. As DNA, the CDR3 is TGTGCCAGCAGCCCCCTCACGAGCTCCTATAATTCACCCCTCCACTTT. Translated, it gives CASSPLTSSYNSPLHF.

This chain links TRBV19 with TRBJ2-3, with 7 positions matching TRBD1. With 0 bases clipped from V and 0 bases from J, the junction kept 3 bases outside the gene matches. The CDR3 loop spans 16 amino acids. Per the germline V gene, CDR1 is LNHDA and CDR2 is SQIVND (reference sequence). Here the CDR3 reads CASSIETGISTDTQYF. The CDR3 nucleotides read TGTGCCAGTAGTATAGAGACAGGGATAAGCACAGATACGCAGTATTTT.